The subject of this entry is one T cell receptor (beta chain). Its matching antigen is unknown. Germline loops: CDR1 MDHEN, CDR2 SYDVKM. This CDR3 has 15 residues. The V end lost 2 bases, the J end lost 4 bases, and 15 bases lay between the germline ends. The data were obtained in a study of cytomegalovirus exposure and HLA in healthy donors. A multiplex PCR was run with 60 Vbeta primers and 13 Jbeta primers. Sequencing used immunoSEQ multiplex PCR; TCRdb keeps in-frame clones, though not all of them. The sample comprises some 190,000 clones, approximately 73% of which are singletons, and under 2.5% rests with the top ten. Study-level results: In the analysis, some V segments, TRBV6-2 and TRBV6-3 included, were excluded as indistinguishable.

This TCR derives from a woman in her twenties or thirties in good health and CMV-seropositive. The sequencing sample was made of PBMCs. The chain couples TRBV28 to TRBJ2-7; maybe TRBD1 (6 bases). CDR3 loop: CASSLPGYREYEQYF. The DNA for the CDR3 is TGTGCCAGCAGTTTACCCGGTTACAGGGAGTACGAGCAGTACTTC. The complete variable domain, with remaining parts taken from reference TRBV28 and TRBJ2-7, reads DVKVTQSSRYLVKRTGEKVFLECVQDMDHENMFWYRQDPGLGLRLIYFSYDVKMKEKGDIPEGYSVSREKKERFSLILESASTNQTSMYLCASSLPGYREYEQYFGPGTRLTVT.